The 8 T cell receptor beta chains below all came from one sample that was sequenced in a study of blood T cell repertoires in COVID-19. The assay was immunoSEQ multiplex PCR, and TCRdb's table has in-frame clones only and misses some. The sample gives 180,000 or so clones, about 88% of which show up once; almost 1% is in the top ten. Specimen: peripheral blood. The receptors here all came from a man aged 18 to 35 with acute or convalescent COVID-19.

This clone was counted only a few times. The chain couples TRBV11-2 to TRBJ2-6; D is unresolved. Germline V gene data show CDR1 as SGHAT and CDR2 as FQNNGV. CDR3 length equals 14 residues. V lost 1 base, J lost 4 bases, and 5 bases lay in between. CDR3 DNA: TGTGCCAGCAGCTTAGTCTCCGGGGCCAACGTCCTGACTTTC. Its protein is CASSLVSGANVLTF.

The chain uses TRBV5-6 and TRBJ2-1; 8 positions agree with TRBD2. CDR3 length: 15 residues. V shed 1 base, J shed 4 bases, and the junction held 4 bases outside the gene matches. CDR1 and CDR2 from the germline V gene are SGHDT and YYEEEE. CDR3 residues: CASSLILAEYNEQFF. The DNA for the CDR3 is TGTGCCAGCAGCTTGATACTAGCGGAGTACAATGAGCAGTTCTTC.

About this clone: Within the sample, other DNA sequences also encode this same CDR3. The chain is built from TRBV7-3 and TRBJ2-1; 10 bases are a match to TRBD1. J was trimmed by 5 bases and V by 3 bases; bases with no gene match: 1. The CDR3 extends over 14 amino acids. CDR1 is SGHTA and CDR2 is FQGTGA in the germline V gene. The CDR3, as DNA: TGTGCCAGCAGCTTGGGACAGGGGAACAATGAGCAGTTCTTC. Protein product: CASSLGQGNNEQFF. The full variable domain, completed using reference TRBV7-3 and TRBJ2-1, is GAGVSQTPSNKVTEKGKYVELRCDPISGHTALYWYRQSLGQGPEFLIYFQGTGAADDSGLPNDRFFAVRPEGSVSTLKIQRTERGDSAVYLCASSLGQGNNEQFFGPGTRLTVL.

The chain uses TRBV4-1 and TRBJ2-1; D call uncertain. The CDR3 loop spans 13 amino acids. The germline CDR1 and CDR2 sequences are MGHRA and YSYEKL. V dropped 2 bases and J dropped 7 bases, with 9 bases sitting between them. The CDR3 sequence is CASSQIHLNEQFF. The CDR3 DNA sequence: TGCGCCAGCAGCCAAATTCACTTGAATGAGCAGTTCTTC.

V is TRBV29-1 and J is TRBJ2-5; a weak D match, TRBD2 (5 bases). The V end lost 3 bases, the J end lost 4 bases, and 15 bases lay between the germline ends. The CDR3 is 14 amino acids. CDR1 SQVTM and CDR2 ANQGSEA come from the germline V gene. The CDR3 region is CSVDLGASGETQYF. CDR3 bases: TGCAGCGTTGATCTGGGAGCATCCGGAGAGACCCAGTACTTC.

This clone has only a few counts. This chain links TRBV6-2 or TRBV6-3 with TRBJ1-2, with a tentative D call TRBD1 (6 bases). Germline V gives CDR1 MNHEY, CDR2 SVGEGT. The CDR3 contains 13 residues. The V end was cut by 4 bases, the J end by 8 bases, with 14 bases between. The CDR3 loop is CASSFGGAWGYTF. CDR3 sequence (DNA): TGTGCCAGCAGTTTTGGGGGCGCGTGGGGCTACACCTTC.

The rearrangement joins TRBV6-2 or TRBV6-3 to TRBJ1-2; TRBD1 matches 9 bases. Unmatched junction bases numbered 4, after V lost 5 bases and J lost 3 bases. CDR1 and CDR2 (germline): MNHEY, SVGEGT. This CDR3 is built from 14 residues. CDR3 amino acids: CASSRTGDYYGYTF. The CDR3 region has the DNA TGTGCCAGCAGTCGGACAGGGGATTACTATGGCTACACCTTC.

The chain is built from TRBV19 and TRBJ1-1; D uncertain. V was clipped by 5 bases and J by 6 bases, with 13 bases between them. CDR3 length: 13 residues. Germline V gene sequence: CDR1 LNHDA, CDR2 SQIVND (reference sequence). Here the CDR3 reads CASSPTVGAEAFF. CDR3 nucleotide sequence: TGTGCCAGTAGTCCTACAGTGGGTGCTGAAGCTTTCTTT.